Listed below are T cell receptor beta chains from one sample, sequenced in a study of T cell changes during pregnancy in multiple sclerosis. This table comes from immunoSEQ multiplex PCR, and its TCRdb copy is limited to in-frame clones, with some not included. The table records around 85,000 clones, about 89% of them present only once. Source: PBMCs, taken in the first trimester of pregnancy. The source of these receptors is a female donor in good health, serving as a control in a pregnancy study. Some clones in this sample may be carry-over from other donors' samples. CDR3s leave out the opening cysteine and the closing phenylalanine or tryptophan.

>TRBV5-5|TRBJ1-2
ASTPTASYGDT
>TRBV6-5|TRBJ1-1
ASSPPEAGGDEAF
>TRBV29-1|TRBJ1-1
SVEEQEGTEAF
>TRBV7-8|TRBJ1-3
ASSLDVRDTIY
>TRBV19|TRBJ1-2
ASSFMDRGGYGYT
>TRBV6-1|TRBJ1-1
ASSVLSERKAF
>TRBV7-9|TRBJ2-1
ASSPTGGREQF
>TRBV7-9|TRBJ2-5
ASTPSSVGGETQY
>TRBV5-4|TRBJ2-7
ASSLPGGIEEQY
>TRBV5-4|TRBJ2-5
ASSSPTGGAYPPHIETQY
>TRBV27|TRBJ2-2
ASSPQGGELF
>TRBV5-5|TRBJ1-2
ASSLAVSDRGRIGYT
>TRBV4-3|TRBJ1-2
ASSQEDRRYGYT
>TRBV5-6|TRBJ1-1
ASSFLGGVAEAF
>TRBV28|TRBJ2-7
ASRTGTGGLSYEQY
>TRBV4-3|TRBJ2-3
ASSQELARGTDTQY
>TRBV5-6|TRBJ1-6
ASSVPDRNSPLH
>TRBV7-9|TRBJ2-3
ASSLSGGGQY
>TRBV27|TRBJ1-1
ASRLTGVGTEAF
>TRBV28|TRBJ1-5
ASSLSAGGQPQH
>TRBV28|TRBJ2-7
ASSFGGIREQY
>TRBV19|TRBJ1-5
ASTRQGTSNQPQH
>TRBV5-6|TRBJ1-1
ASSLYGGTEAF
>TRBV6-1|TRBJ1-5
ASSGTANQPQH
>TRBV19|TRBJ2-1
ASLSGGGGNEQF
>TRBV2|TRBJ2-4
ASSEGLAGWSKNIQY
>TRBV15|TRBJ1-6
ATSSLRPDRPSSYNSPLH
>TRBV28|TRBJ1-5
ASSFGQDFRPQH
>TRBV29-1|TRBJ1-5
SVASGTDQPQH
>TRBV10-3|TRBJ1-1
AIKPGQMNTEAF
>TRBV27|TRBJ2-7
ASSPNPSSGSGYEQY
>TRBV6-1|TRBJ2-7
ASTPPRGGYYEQY